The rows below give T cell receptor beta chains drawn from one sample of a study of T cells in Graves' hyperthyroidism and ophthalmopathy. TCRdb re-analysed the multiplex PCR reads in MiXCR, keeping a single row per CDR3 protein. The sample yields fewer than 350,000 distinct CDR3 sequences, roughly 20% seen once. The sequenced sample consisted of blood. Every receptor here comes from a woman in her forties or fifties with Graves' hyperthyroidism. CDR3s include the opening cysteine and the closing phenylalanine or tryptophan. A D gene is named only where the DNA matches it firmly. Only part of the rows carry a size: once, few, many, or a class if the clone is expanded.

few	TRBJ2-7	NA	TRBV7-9	TGTGCCAGCAGCCCTAAGACCGACTCCTACGAGCAGTACTTC	CASSPKTDSYEQYF
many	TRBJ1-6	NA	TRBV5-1	TGCGCCAGCAGCCCGGACGGGGATAATTCACCCCTCCACTTT	CASSPDGDNSPLHF
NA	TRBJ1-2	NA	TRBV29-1	TGCAGCGCATCGCGAGGAATCTATGGCTACACCTTC	CSASRGIYGYTF
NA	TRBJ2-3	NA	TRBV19	TGTGCCAGTAGTAAGTGGACAATCGCACGAGATACGCAGTATTTT	CASSKWTIARDTQYF
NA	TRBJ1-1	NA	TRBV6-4	TGCGCCAGCAGTGAGCAGCCCTTGTTAGAAGCTTTCTTT	CASSEQPLLEAFF
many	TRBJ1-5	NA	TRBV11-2	TGTGCCAGCAGCTCCCCTCGGACTGTGCGCAATCAGCCCCAGCATTTT	CASSSPRTVRNQPQHF
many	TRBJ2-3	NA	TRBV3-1	TGTGCCAGCAGCCGAACTTTAATGGATACGCAGTATTTT	CASSRTLMDTQYF
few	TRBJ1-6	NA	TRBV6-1	TGTGCCAGCAGTTCAGCCAGATTCGGGACACCCCTCCACTTT	CASSSARFGTPLHF
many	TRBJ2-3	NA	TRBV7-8	TGTGCCAGCAGCTGGGGACGGATAAGCACAGATACGCAGTATTTT	CASSWGRISTDTQYF
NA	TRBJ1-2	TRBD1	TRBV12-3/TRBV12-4	TGTGCCAGCAGTGACAGGGATGGCTACACCTTC	CASSDRDGYTF
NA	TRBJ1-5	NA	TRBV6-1	TGTGCCAGCAGTCCTCTCCAAAATCAGCCCCAGCATTTT	CASSPLQNQPQHF
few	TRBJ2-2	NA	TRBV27	TGTGCCAGCAAGAACGGCCCGAACACCGGGGAGCTGTTTTTT	CASKNGPNTGELFF
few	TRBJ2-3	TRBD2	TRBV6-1	TGTGCCAGCAGCCGACGAGCGGGAGGGTCGGAAGATACGCAGTATTTT	CASSRRAGGSEDTQYF
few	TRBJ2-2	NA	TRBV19	TGTGCCAGTGAGATAGGACAGAACACCGGGGAGCTGTTTTTT	CASEIGQNTGELFF
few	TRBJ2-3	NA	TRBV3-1	TGTGCCAGCAGCCTTCTGGGGGGATTTAGCGAGACAGATACGCAGTATTTT	CASSLLGGFSETDTQYF
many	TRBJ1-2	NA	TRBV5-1	TGCGCCAGCAGCTTGGACAGGGTGTTGGATGGCTACACCTTC	CASSLDRVLDGYTF
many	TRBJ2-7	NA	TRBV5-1	TGCGCCAGCAGCTTGGCACCGGGAGACCATTACGAGCAGTACTTC	CASSLAPGDHYEQYF
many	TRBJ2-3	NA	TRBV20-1	TGCAGTGCTCCACGGGGGCCGGATACGCAGTATTTT	CSAPRGPDTQYF
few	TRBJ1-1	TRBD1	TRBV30	TGTGCCTGGGGACAGGGCGCTGAAGCTTTCTTT	CAWGQGAEAFF
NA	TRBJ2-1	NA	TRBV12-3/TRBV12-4	TGTGCCAGCACCAAAGGGGCAGTAGAATACAATGAGCAGTTCTTC	CASTKGAVEYNEQFF
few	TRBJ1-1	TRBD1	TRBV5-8	TGTGCCAGCAGCCCAACACAGGGGGCGGTCACTGAAGCTTTCTTT	CASSPTQGAVTEAFF
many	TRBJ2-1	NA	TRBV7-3	TGTGCCAGCAGCTTAATTCGGACTGGCAATGAGCAGTTCTTC	CASSLIRTGNEQFF
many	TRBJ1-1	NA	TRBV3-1	TGTGCCAGCAGCCAAAGAATGAACACTGAAGCTTTCTTT	CASSQRMNTEAFF
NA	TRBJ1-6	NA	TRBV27	TGTGCCAGCAGTTTATCGAGTCTCCGGGACGGTTATAATTCACCCCTCCACTTT	CASSLSSLRDGYNSPLHF
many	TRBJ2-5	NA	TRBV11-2	TGTGCCAGCAGCTCCAGGGCCGGGGAGACCCAGTACTTC	CASSSRAGETQYF
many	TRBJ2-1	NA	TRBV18	TGTGCCAGCTCAGACGGGACACTAGCCTACAATGAGCAGTTCTTC	CASSDGTLAYNEQFF
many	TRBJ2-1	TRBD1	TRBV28	TGTGCCAGCAGTCAACAGGGGGCTTACGACAATGAGCAGTTCTTC	CASSQQGAYDNEQFF
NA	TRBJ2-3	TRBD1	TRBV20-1	TGCAGTGGGGGACAGGGAGACACAGATACGCAGTATTTT	CSGGQGDTDTQYF
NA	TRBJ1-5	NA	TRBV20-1	TGCAGTGTTTGGGACTCGGGAGGCAATCAGCCCCAGCATTTT	CSVWDSGGNQPQHF